This T cell receptor beta chain emerged from a study of blood T cell repertoires in COVID-19. Study summary: COVID-19 samples from acute and convalescent phases originated in the United States, Italy and Spain.

Per the study methods: Cell counts per sample came from amplifying reference gene primers. Assay: immunoSEQ multiplex PCR; the TCRdb copy retains only in-frame clones and omits some. V and J calls plus clone size are reproduced from that table; the DNA served to infer D and trimming. Counted here are tens of thousands of clones, approximately 85% occurring once; the ten biggest clones make up just over 5%. The CDR3 loop spans 13 amino acids. Germline V lookup: CDR1 SGHRS, CDR2 YFSETQ. Trimming took off 5 bases at V and 2 bases at J, with 11 bases between the two ends. The sample taken for sequencing was peripheral blood. The receptor's source is an elderly man with acute or convalescent COVID-19. The chain couples TRBV5-1 to TRBJ2-7; D remains unclear. This CDR3 reads CASSSQDPYEQYF. The CDR3 DNA follows: TGCGCCAGCAGTAGTCAGGATCCCTACGAGCAGTACTTC.